The 12 T cell receptor beta chains given below trace back to one sample, sequenced in a study of preoperative IRX-2 immunotherapy in early breast cancer. Treatment in this sample: preoperative locoregional IRX-2 cytokine immunotherapy. The method was immunoSEQ multiplex PCR; TCRdb's version includes in-frame clones alone and lacks a portion of them. The sample records about 89,000 clones, 80% to 90% being singletons. The sample here was tumor tissue, taken after IRX-2 immunotherapy. The source of these receptors is a human donor with breast cancer.

The V call is TRBV10-2, the J call TRBJ2-1, with unresolved D. V lost 4 bases and J 9 bases, leaving 10 bases between the germline ends. The CDR3 runs 12 residues. Germline CDR1 reads WSHSY; CDR2 reads SAAADI. DNA of the CDR3: TGCGCCAGCAGTGTGCGACGAAGTGAGCAGTTCTTC. Amino acids: CASSVRRSEQFF.

This chain uses TRBV28 with TRBJ1-3; 8 bases match TRBD1. From germline, CDR1 is MDHEN and CDR2 SYDVKM. Unmatched junction bases numbered 6, after V lost 7 bases and J lost 1 base. This CDR3 spans 15 amino acids. The CDR3 DNA follows: TGTGCCAGCACCATTCGGACAGGGTCTGGAAACACCATATATTTT. It codes for CASTIRTGSGNTIYF.

The CDR3 nucleotides read TGCAGCGTTCTGGACACTAACTATGGCTACACCTTC. Its translation is CSVLDTNYGYTF. J is TRBJ1-2 and V is TRBV29-1, with TRBD1 as a possible D gene (5 bases). This CDR3 comprises 12 residues. V was clipped by 5 bases and J by 0 bases, with 7 bases between them. From germline, CDR1 is SQVTM and CDR2 ANQGSEA.

The rearrangement joins TRBV6-4 to TRBJ2-2, with 7 nucleotides matching TRBD2. Germline values: CDR1 MRHNA, CDR2 SNTAGT. The CDR3 has 14 residues. V was clipped by 9 bases and J by 2 bases; unmatched bases: 6. This CDR3 reads CASRLAVNTGELFF. CDR3 nucleotide sequence: TGTGCCAGTAGACTAGCTGTAAACACCGGGGAGCTGTTTTTT.

In this sample, this clone turned up a few times. V and J are TRBV11-3 and TRBJ1-1; D unclear. The ends were cut back, 5 bases at V and 4 bases at J, with 17 bases in the middle. This CDR3 has 15 amino acids. CDR1 SGHNT and CDR2 YENEEA come from the germline V gene. Written as DNA, the CDR3 is TGTGCCAGCAGCAATTTAGCTGCACGGGGCACTGAAGCTTTCTTT. It codes for CASSNLAARGTEAFF.

This sequence joins TRBV18 and TRBJ1-2; 8 bases map to TRBD1. Germline trimming cut 0 bases from V and 5 bases from J; bases unmatched to any gene: 5. The germline gives CDR1 KGHSH, CDR2 LQKENI. CDR3 length: 15 residues. The CDR3 DNA reads as TGTGCCAGCTCACCACCGGACAGGGAAAGATATGGCTACACCTTC. As protein: CASSPPDRERYGYTF.

There are a few counts of this clone. J is TRBJ1-6 and V is TRBV6-8; 9 nucleotides agree with TRBD1. The CDR3 spans 17 residues. Germline-derived CDR1 and CDR2 are MNHGY and SAAAGT. V dropped 6 bases and J dropped 10; count of bases not matched to a gene: 16. In nucleotides, the CDR3 is TGTGCCAGCAGAACCTCGGCGACAAGGGGACAGGGCTCACCCCTCCACTTT. It encodes CASRTSATRGQGSPLHF.

The chain has TRBV7-1 and TRBJ2-7, with 8 bases matching TRBD1. TRBV7-1 is an open reading frame, and its role is uncertain. This CDR3 region has 14 residues. The V and J ends lost 5 bases and 7 bases, in that order; junction bases with no gene match: 10. CDR3 sequence (DNA): TGTGCCAGCAGCCCGTCAGGGGGCGCGTGGGAGCAGTACTTC. Protein: CASSPSGGAWEQYF.

This clone was counted once. The chain combines TRBV10-2 with TRBJ1-5; 9 bases fit TRBD1. The CDR3 length is 15 residues. After removal of 6 bases from V and 0 bases from J, the junction contained 3 bases not matched to a gene. Germline CDR1 WSHSY, CDR2 SAAADI. This chain's CDR3 is CASSRQGDSNQPQHF. CDR3 coding DNA: TGCGCCAGCAGCAGACAGGGGGATAGCAATCAGCCCCAGCATTTT.

The chain couples TRBV19 to TRBJ1-6; TRBD1 is a possible D gene (6 bases). Germline CDR1 and CDR2: LNHDA and SQIVND (reference sequence). The ends were cut back, 6 bases at V and 2 bases at J, with 11 bases in the middle. The CDR3 has 15 amino acids. CDR3 region: CASRPQGAYNSPLHF. In DNA form, the CDR3 reads TGTGCCAGTAGGCCACAGGGCGCCTATAATTCACCCCTCCACTTT.

The J gene is TRBJ1-3, the V gene TRBV14, with 7 bases matching TRBD1. The germline CDR1 and CDR2 sequences are SGHDN and FVKESK. Unmatched junction bases numbered 7, after V lost 2 bases and J lost 0 bases. This CDR3 has 17 amino acids. The CDR3 DNA is TGTGCCAGCAGCCAAAGATCGGGACAGCTCTCTGGAAACACCATATATTTT. Amino acids: CASSQRSGQLSGNTIYF.

The chain combines TRBV5-1 with TRBJ1-3; D unclear. V was clipped by 0 bases and J by 2 bases, with 9 bases between them. Germline CDR1 is SGHRS and CDR2 is YFSETQ. This CDR3 contains 15 residues. Written as DNA, the CDR3 is TGCGCCAGCAGCTTGGAGTTGGCGACTGGAAACACCATATATTTT. This codes for CASSLELATGNTIYF.